This T cell receptor beta chain was sequenced in a study of cytomegalovirus exposure and HLA in healthy donors. Study-wide results and limits: Later findings reportedly placed an Asian-associated ancestry cluster below the roughly 700-donor mean for N-insertions. Other equally common chains were less clonally expanded than HLA-associated TCR beta chains, a later analysis showed. The only immune exposure information that was available was CMV serostatus.

In regard to this clone: Its antigen is unknown.

PCR was performed using 60 Vbeta and 13 Jbeta primers. Assay used: immunoSEQ multiplex PCR; TCRdb lists only in-frame clones, some missing. The data hold 100,000 to 150,000 clones, with roughly 81% observed a single time. This receptor was taken from a young woman in good health and CMV-seronegative. The sample taken for sequencing was PBMCs.

The CDR3 reads CASSPGLAGGSYEQYF. CDR3 nucleotides: TGCGCCAGCAGCCCAGGACTAGCGGGAGGCTCCTACGAGCAGTACTTC. V is TRBV5-1 and J is TRBJ2-7, with TRBD2 identical over 14 bases. This CDR3 has 16 residues. After removal of 4 bases from V and 0 bases from J, the junction contained 3 bases not matched to a gene. Germline assignment: CDR1 SGHRS and CDR2 YFSETQ.